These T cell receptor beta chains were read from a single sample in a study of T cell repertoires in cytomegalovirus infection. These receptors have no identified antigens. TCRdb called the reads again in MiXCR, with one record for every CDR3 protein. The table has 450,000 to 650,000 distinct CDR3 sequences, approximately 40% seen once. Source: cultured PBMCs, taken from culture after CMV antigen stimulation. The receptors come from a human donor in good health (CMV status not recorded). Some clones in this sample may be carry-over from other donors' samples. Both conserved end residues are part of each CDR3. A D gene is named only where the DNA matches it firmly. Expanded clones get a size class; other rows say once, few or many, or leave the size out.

CDR3: CASSLSRLEAFF
DNA: TGTGCCAGCAGCTTGAGCCGGCTTGAAGCTTTCTTT
D: .
size: .
J: TRBJ1-1
V: TRBV7-2

CDR3: CASSLMAAGEGARGYTF
DNA: TGTGCCAGCAGCCTTATGGCCGCTGGGGAGGGGGCCCGGGGCTACACCTTC
D: TRBD1
size: few
J: TRBJ1-2
V: TRBV27

CDR3: CASASVETQYF
DNA: TGTGCCAGCGCATCCGTGGAGACCCAGTACTTC
D: .
size: .
J: TRBJ2-5
V: TRBV12-3/TRBV12-4

CDR3: CASSPPGTANQPQHF
DNA: TGTGCCAGCAGCCCACCCGGGACAGCGAATCAGCCCCAGCATTTT
D: TRBD1
size: .
J: TRBJ1-5
V: TRBV7-9

CDR3: CASSAPGTRGSYEQYF
DNA: TGTGCCAGCAGTGCCCCCGGGACTAGAGGATCCTACGAGCAGTACTTC
D: TRBD2
size: .
J: TRBJ2-7
V: TRBV28

CDR3: CASSPSDSSYEQYF
DNA: TGTGCCAGCAGTCCCTCGGACTCGAGCTACGAGCAGTACTTC
D: .
size: few
J: TRBJ2-7
V: TRBV6-5

CDR3: CASSSIPDRGTQYF
DNA: TGTGCCAGCAGCTCCATCCCCGATCGCGGGACCCAGTACTTC
D: .
size: few
J: TRBJ2-5
V: TRBV7-2

CDR3: CATSDPTGYDTQYF
DNA: TGTGCCACCAGTGACCCGACAGGGTACGATACGCAGTATTTT
D: TRBD1
size: .
J: TRBJ2-3
V: TRBV24-1

CDR3: CASSVVSSTAYNEQFF
DNA: TGTGCCAGCAGCGTAGTGTCCTCAACGGCCTACAATGAGCAGTTCTTC
D: .
size: .
J: TRBJ2-1
V: TRBV9

CDR3: CATSDWGEGYTF
DNA: TGTGCCACCAGTGACTGGGGAGAGGGCTACACCTTC
D: .
size: .
J: TRBJ1-2
V: TRBV24-1

CDR3: CASSYLTRGDNSPLHF
DNA: TGTGCCAGCAGTTACCTCACGCGAGGAGATAATTCACCCCTCCACTTT
D: .
size: .
J: TRBJ1-6
V: TRBV6-5

CDR3: CASSGRDRVGETQYF
DNA: TGTGCCAGCAGTGGTAGGGACAGGGTTGGAGAGACCCAGTACTTC
D: TRBD1
size: .
J: TRBJ2-5
V: TRBV2

CDR3: CASSPAYSYEQYF
DNA: TGTGCCAGCTCACCAGCCTACTCCTACGAGCAGTACTTC
D: .
size: few
J: TRBJ2-7
V: TRBV6-2/TRBV6-3

CDR3: CASSFFRIGNTEAFF
DNA: TGTGCCAGCAGCTTCTTCCGGATCGGGAACACTGAAGCTTTCTTT
D: .
size: .
J: TRBJ1-1
V: TRBV7-9

CDR3: CASSQSGGGTNTGELFF
DNA: TGTGCCAGCAGCCAATCCGGGGGGGGGACGAACACCGGGGAGCTGTTTTTT
D: TRBD2
size: .
J: TRBJ2-2
V: TRBV4-2

CDR3: CASSSRGAQTYEQYF
DNA: TGTGCCAGCAGCTCTCGAGGGGCCCAGACCTACGAGCAGTACTTC
D: .
size: .
J: TRBJ2-7
V: TRBV7-2

CDR3: CASSLPTSGRELSTDTQYF
DNA: TGTGCCAGCAGTTTACCTACTAGCGGGAGGGAACTTAGCACAGATACGCAGTATTTT
D: TRBD2
size: .
J: TRBJ2-3
V: TRBV12-3/TRBV12-4

CDR3: CASSSGQANNEQFF
DNA: TGTGCCAGCAGCTCAGGACAGGCTAACAATGAGCAGTTCTTC
D: TRBD1
size: many
J: TRBJ2-1
V: TRBV11-3

CDR3: CASTLLAGENTGELFF
DNA: TGTGCCAGCACCCTTCTAGCGGGGGAGAACACCGGGGAGCTGTTTTTT
D: TRBD2
size: few
J: TRBJ2-2
V: TRBV12-3/TRBV12-4

CDR3: CATRGSGGGYTF
DNA: TGTGCCACGCGAGGGTCGGGAGGCGGCTACACCTTC
D: .
size: .
J: TRBJ1-2
V: TRBV6-6

CDR3: CASRSQLAKNIQYF
DNA: TGTGCCAGTAGGTCACAACTAGCCAAAAACATTCAGTACTTC
D: .
size: few
J: TRBJ2-4
V: TRBV19

CDR3: CASSQVGSGAPQHF
DNA: TGCGCCAGCAGCCAAGTTGGATCTGGGGCGCCCCAGCATTTT
D: .
size: .
J: TRBJ1-5
V: TRBV4-1

CDR3: CASSEMRVTEAFF
DNA: TGTGCCAGCAGTGAGATGCGGGTCACTGAAGCTTTCTTT
D: .
size: .
J: TRBJ1-1
V: TRBV2

CDR3: CASSLRRGTGNTIYF
DNA: TGTGCCAGCAGCCTCCGAAGGGGGACTGGAAACACCATATATTTT
D: .
size: .
J: TRBJ1-3
V: TRBV5-5

CDR3: CASCLRGLPNTEAFF
DNA: TGTGCCAGCTGCCTCCGGGGGTTACCCAACACTGAAGCTTTCTTT
D: .
size: .
J: TRBJ1-1
V: TRBV28

CDR3: CASSLTWGYVFF
DNA: TGTGCCAGCAGCTTAACATGGGGCTATGTGTTTTTT
D: .
size: .
J: TRBJ2-2
V: TRBV11-2

CDR3: CASSLRSAGPLTDTQYF
DNA: TGTGCCAGCAGCTTAAGGTCGGCGGGGCCTCTCACAGATACGCAGTATTTT
D: .
size: many
J: TRBJ2-3
V: TRBV7-2

CDR3: CAAEGTADTQYF
DNA: TGTGCCGCCGAGGGTACCGCAGATACGCAGTATTTT
D: .
size: few
J: TRBJ2-3
V: TRBV10-3

CDR3: CAIRASGGSETQYF
DNA: TGTGCCATTAGGGCTAGCGGGGGCTCGGAGACCCAGTACTTC
D: TRBD2
size: .
J: TRBJ2-5
V: TRBV10-3

CDR3: CATSRGPSGSIYNEQFF
DNA: TGTGCCACCAGCAGGGGACCTAGCGGGAGTATCTACAATGAGCAGTTCTTC
D: TRBD2
size: .
J: TRBJ2-1
V: TRBV15

CDR3: CASSSGTREQYF
DNA: TGTGCCAGCAGCTCAGGGACGAGGGAGCAGTACTTC
D: .
size: .
J: TRBJ2-7
V: TRBV7-8

CDR3: CASSENQLAGDNEQFF
DNA: TGTGCCAGCAGTGAAAATCAGCTAGCGGGAGACAATGAGCAGTTCTTC
D: TRBD2
size: .
J: TRBJ2-1
V: TRBV6-8